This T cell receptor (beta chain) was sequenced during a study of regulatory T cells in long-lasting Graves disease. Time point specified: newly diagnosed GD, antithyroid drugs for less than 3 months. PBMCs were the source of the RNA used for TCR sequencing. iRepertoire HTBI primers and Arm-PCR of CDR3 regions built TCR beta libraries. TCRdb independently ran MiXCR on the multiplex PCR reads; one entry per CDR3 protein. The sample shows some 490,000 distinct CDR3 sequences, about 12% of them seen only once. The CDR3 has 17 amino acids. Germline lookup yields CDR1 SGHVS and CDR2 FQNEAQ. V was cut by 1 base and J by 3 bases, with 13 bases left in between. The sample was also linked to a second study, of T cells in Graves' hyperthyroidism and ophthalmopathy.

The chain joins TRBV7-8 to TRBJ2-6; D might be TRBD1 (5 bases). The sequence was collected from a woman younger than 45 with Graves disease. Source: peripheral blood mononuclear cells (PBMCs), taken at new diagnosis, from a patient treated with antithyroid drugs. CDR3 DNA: TGTGCCAGCAGCTTAGTCAGGGCCACCGTTGGGGCCAACGTCCTGACTTTC. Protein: CASSLVRATVGANVLTF.